This T cell receptor (beta chain) was found in a study of long-term antiretroviral therapy in people with HIV. Notes on the study in general: ART was followed by higher diversity that remained below transplant donor controls.

In this sample, this clone is medium-sized. The antigen is unknown. The authors ran the immunoSEQ assay, v3.0, at survey level. Profiled with immunoSEQ multiplex PCR; TCRdb holds only in-frame clones, not every one. Here the sample spans more than 20,000 clones, approximately 80% being singletons. The sequenced sample was unsorted PBMCs, obtained 0.5 years before starting antiretroviral therapy. The receptor comes from a man aged 40-50 years with HIV.

The CDR3 DNA reads TGCGCCAGCAGCCCCTTAGGACTAGCGGGGGCGAGGGAGACCCAGTACTTC. Translated, it gives CASSPLGLAGARETQYF. The rearrangement joins TRBV4-1 to TRBJ2-5, with 13 bases fitting TRBD2. This CDR3 region has 17 residues. V lost 4 bases, J lost 5 bases, and 10 bases stayed unmatched. Germline V gene data show CDR1 as MGHRA and CDR2 as YSYEKL.